The 8 T cell receptor beta chains in this list originate from one sample, sequenced in a study of CD8+CD57+ T cells in acquired aplastic anemia. Researchers used genomic DNA as the template to profile TCR beta VDJ and CDR3. TCRdb re-called the reads with MiXCR, one entry per CDR3 protein. The sample shows 250,000 to 350,000 distinct CDR3 sequences, 50% to 70% of them seen only once. Sequenced material: sorted CD4+, CD8+, or CD8+CD57+ T cells (not recorded which) from PBMCs. These receptors came from a human donor with severe aplastic anemia or a healthy control (not recorded which).

The chain combines TRBV6-5 with TRBJ2-7; perhaps TRBD1 as D (6 bases). This CDR3 is built from 15 residues. Trimming left V 2 bases short and J 4 bases short, with 15 bases between. Germline-derived CDR1 and CDR2 are MNHEY and SVGAGI. The CDR3 DNA sequence: TGTGCCAGCAGTTACGTCCGTGGTAGGGGGTACGAGCAGTACTTC. Its translation: CASSYVRGRGYEQYF.

The chain carries TRBV19 and TRBJ1-2; TRBD1 agrees at 9 bases. CDR3 length equals 16 residues. V gave up 4 bases and J gave up 5 bases; unmatched junction bases: 11. Germline assignment: CDR1 LNHDA and CDR2 SQIVND (reference sequence). DNA of the CDR3: TGTGCCAGTAGTACAGGGGTCGGGACAGGGCTTTATGGCTACACCTTC. Protein product: CASSTGVGTGLYGYTF.

With regard to this clonotype: The germline gene is not matched at one end of the junction; a read error may be the cause. CDR3 DNA sequence: TGTGCCACCAGTGATTTTGGAAGCACAGGGACTAGGAACACTGAGGCTTTCTTT. Translation gives CATSDFGSTGTRNTEAFF. V is TRBV24-1 and J is TRBJ1-1; a possible D gene is TRBD1 (6 bases). Germline CDR1 and CDR2: KGHDR and SFDVKD. There are 18 residues in the CDR3.

The chain combines TRBV24-1 with TRBJ2-5, with D maybe TRBD2 (6 bases). CDR1 and CDR2 from the germline V gene are KGHDR and SFDVKD. Trimming pared 3 bases from V and 6 bases from J, leaving 13 bases between. The CDR3 sequence is 14 residues long. The CDR3 protein is CATSDPRGGKTQYF. The CDR3 DNA reads TGTGCCACCAGTGATCCTAGGGGCGGGAAGACCCAGTACTTC.

The V call is TRBV19, the J call TRBJ2-6, with D possibly TRBD1 on 6 matching bases. Germline V lookup: CDR1 LNHDA, CDR2 SQIVND (reference sequence). With 7 bases removed from V and 2 bases from J, the gap between germline ends came to 9 bases. CDR3 size: 14 residues. The CDR3 DNA follows: TGTGCCAGTACAGGGGCGGCTGGGGCCAACGTCCTGACTTTC. Its translation: CASTGAAGANVLTF.

As to this clonotype: The DNA is left out, because the CDR3 cannot be placed on it with certainty; the CDR3 is given as TCRdb lists it. J is TRBJ1-2 and V is TRBV7-2; the D call TRBD1 from the table was never checked on the DNA. Germline V gives CDR1 SGHTA, CDR2 FQGNSA. The CDR3 numbers 21 amino acids, ends counted. Here the CDR3 reads CASSFYICSARDQRGNCGYTF.

The chain has TRBV3-1 and TRBJ1-4, with D possibly matching TRBD1 (5 bases). Germline V gives CDR1 LGHDT, CDR2 YNNKEL (reference sequence). With 4 bases removed from V and 6 bases from J, the gap between germline ends came to 15 bases. This CDR3 has 15 amino acids. The CDR3, as DNA: TGTGCCAGCAGCCTCTACAGGCGCGCGGATGAAAAACTGTTTTTT. Residues: CASSLYRRADEKLFF. The entire variable domain, with the rest obtained from reference TRBV3-1 and TRBJ1-4, is as follows: DTAVSQTPKYLVTQMGNDKSIKCEQNLGHDTMYWYKQDSKKFLKIMFSYNNKELIINETVPNRFSPKSPDKAHLNLHINSLELGDSAVYFCASSLYRRADEKLFFGSGTQLSVL.

With regard to this clonotype: A much more abundant neighbour one base away suggests this may be a read error. The missing conserved phenylalanine or tryptophan at the end of this CDR3 makes a read error likely. CDR3 coding DNA: TGTGCCAGCAGCTTATCCGGGGGGGGGGTCTACGAGCAGTACTCC. This gives the protein CASSLSGGGVYEQYS. The chain employs TRBV7-2 and TRBJ2-7; 8 nucleotides line up with TRBD2. Germline trimming cut 2 bases from V and 3 bases from J; bases unmatched to any gene: 6. Germline-derived CDR1 and CDR2 are SGHTA and FQGNSA. The CDR3 spans 15 residues.